The table lists the clone carrying this T cell receptor beta chain with a few counts. Its antigen is as yet unknown. The CDR3 covers 16 residues. Germline V gene sequence: CDR1 LGHNA, CDR2 YSLEER. Trimming stripped 1 base from V and 5 bases from J, with 17 bases between. The sample originates from a study of vaccination and CD4 T cells after COVID-19. Sequenced with the Oncomine TCR Beta short-read assay was DNA taken from cultured CD4+ T cells. TCRdb ran MiXCR on the PCR reads and lists one entry per CDR3 protein. This sample has 14,000 to 15,000 distinct CDR3 sequences, with 48% found just once. The treatment: approximately nine-day PBMC culture with coronavirus spike peptide pools or control peptides (ViraFEST assay).

The chain combines TRBV4-3 with TRBJ2-5; tentative D call: TRBD2 (5 bases). What was sequenced was CD4+ T cells from blood, cultured in vitro. The clonotype was recovered from a human donor who had recovered from COVID-19. In nucleotides, the CDR3 is TGCGCCAGCAGCCAAGGTCTAGGGAGTTTGTGGGAGACCCAGTACTTC. Amino acids: CASSQGLGSLWETQYF.